This entry describes one T cell receptor beta chain. This specimen comes from a study of early stage breast cancer tumors. Looked up from germline, CDR1 is SQVTM and CDR2 is ANQGSEA. This CDR3 is 11 amino acids long. V was shortened by 6 bases and J by 6 bases, with 12 bases between the two germline ends. Sequenced by immunoSEQ multiplex PCR; TCRdb stores in-frame clones only, minus some. The table lists about 24,000 clones, about 70% of them singletons, with 9.5% to 10% in the top ten. Specimen: breast tumor tissue. The gene calls are TRBV29-1 and TRBJ2-7; D unclear. The receptor's source is a person between 60 and 69 years old with breast cancer. The CDR3 loop is CSVRGVREQYF. CDR3 nucleotides: TGCAGCGTAAGAGGCGTACGCGAGCAGTACTTC.